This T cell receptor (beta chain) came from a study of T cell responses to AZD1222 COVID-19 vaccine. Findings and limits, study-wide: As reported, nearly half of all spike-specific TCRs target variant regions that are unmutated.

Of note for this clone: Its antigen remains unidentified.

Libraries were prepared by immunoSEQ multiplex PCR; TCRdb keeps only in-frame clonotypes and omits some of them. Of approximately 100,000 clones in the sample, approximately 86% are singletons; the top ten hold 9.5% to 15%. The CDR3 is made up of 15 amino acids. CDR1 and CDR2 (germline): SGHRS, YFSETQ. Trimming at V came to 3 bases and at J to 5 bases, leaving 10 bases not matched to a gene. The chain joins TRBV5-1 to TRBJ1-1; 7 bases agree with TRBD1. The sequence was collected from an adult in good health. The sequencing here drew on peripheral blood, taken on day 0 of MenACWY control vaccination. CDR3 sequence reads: CASSWGRGLETEAFF. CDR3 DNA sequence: TGCGCCAGCAGCTGGGGGAGGGGGCTTGAGACTGAAGCTTTCTTT.